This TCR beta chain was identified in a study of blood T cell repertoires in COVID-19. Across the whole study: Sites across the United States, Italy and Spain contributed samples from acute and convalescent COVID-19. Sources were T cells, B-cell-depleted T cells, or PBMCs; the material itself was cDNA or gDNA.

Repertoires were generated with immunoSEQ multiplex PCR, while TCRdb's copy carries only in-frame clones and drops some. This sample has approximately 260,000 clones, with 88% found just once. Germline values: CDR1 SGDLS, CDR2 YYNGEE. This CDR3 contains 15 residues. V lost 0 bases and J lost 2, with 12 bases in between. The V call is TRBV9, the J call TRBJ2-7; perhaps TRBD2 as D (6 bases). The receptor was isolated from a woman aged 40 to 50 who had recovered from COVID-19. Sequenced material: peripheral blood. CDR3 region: CASSVDGSGAYEQYF. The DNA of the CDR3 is TGTGCCAGCAGCGTAGACGGGAGTGGGGCCTACGAGCAGTACTTC. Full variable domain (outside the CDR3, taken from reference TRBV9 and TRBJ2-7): DSGVTQTPKHLITATGQRVTLRCSPRSGDLSVYWYQQSLDQGLQFLIQYYNGEERAKGNILERFSAQQFPDLHSELNLSSLELGDSALYFCASSVDGSGAYEQYFGPGTRLTVT.